The 8 T cell receptor beta chains reported below all come from one sample, sequenced in a study of blood T cell repertoires in COVID-19 (dated by TCRdb to between 2020 and 2021). The library was prepared using the immunoSEQ multiplex PCR assay. Imported from immuneACCESS, the table was reduced by TCRdb to in-frame sequences with V and J called. These copies leave out some clones; in studies compared against another copy, an unresolved V gene accounts for under half, and the cause of the remainder is not known. The table for this sample lists roughly 140,000 clones; approximately 83% of them were counted only once. Of the sample, roughly 3.4% falls within the top ten clones. The sample taken for sequencing was peripheral blood. The receptors derive from a man between 65 and 85 years old with acute or convalescent COVID-19.

The chain recombines TRBV5-1 with TRBJ2-3, with D uncertain. V lost 1 base, J lost 1 base, and 13 bases lay in between. Germline CDR1 and CDR2: SGHRS and YFSETQ. The length of the CDR3 is 16 residues. The CDR3 here is CASSLRPGSGTDTQYF. The CDR3 DNA sequence: TGCGCCAGCAGCTTGAGGCCAGGATCCGGCACAGATACGCAGTATTTT.

The chain joins TRBV19 to TRBJ2-7, with 9 positions matching TRBD2. This CDR3 has 15 residues. Per the germline V gene, CDR1 is LNHDA and CDR2 is SQIVND (reference sequence). The ends lost 5 bases at V and 3 bases at J; junction bases unmatched: 8. CDR3 bases: TGTGCCAGTAGTCTCCTCCCGACTAGCGGCTACGAGCAGTACTTC. Its protein is CASSLLPTSGYEQYF.

This clone was seen only once. The chain couples TRBV5-1 to TRBJ1-2; 8 nucleotides align to TRBD1. CDR3 length: 15 amino acids. J lost 8 bases, V lost 0 bases, and 9 bases had no gene match. CDR1 and CDR2 from the germline V gene are SGHRS and YFSETQ. In DNA, the CDR3 is TGCGCCAGCAGCTTGGGGGCAGGGGGCGAGAGGGGCTACACCTTC. Its translation: CASSLGAGGERGYTF.

This chain uses TRBV5-4 with TRBJ2-3; 12 positions agree with TRBD2. The CDR3 is 16 residues long. Germline V gives CDR1 SGHNT, CDR2 YYREEE (reference sequence). Trimming removed 4 bases from V and 5 bases from J; junction bases left unmatched: 8. The CDR3 region has the DNA TGTGCCAGCAGCATCTCTAGCGGGAGGGCGATAGATACGCAGTATTTT. It codes for CASSISSGRAIDTQYF.

The chain is built from TRBV6-4 and TRBJ2-1; TRBD2 aligns across 14 bases. This CDR3 has 17 amino acids. The ends lost 4 bases at V and 7 bases at J; junction bases unmatched: 9. Germline CDR1 is MRHNA and CDR2 is SNTAGT. CDR3 in DNA: TGTGCCAGCAGTGTGACTAGCGGGAGGGCCTTGGGGAATGAGCAGTTCTTC. Translated: CASSVTSGRALGNEQFF.

The CDR3, as DNA: TGTGCCAGCAGTTTCGAGACTAGCTGGGACACCGGGGAGCTGTTTTTT. Its protein product is CASSFETSWDTGELFF. J is TRBJ2-2 and V is TRBV28; 7 bases match TRBD2. Germline CDR1 is MDHEN and CDR2 is SYDVKM. V was clipped by 3 bases and J by 3 bases; unmatched bases: 7. CDR3 size: 16 residues.

The chain combines TRBV25-1 with TRBJ2-3, with D possibly being TRBD2 (5 bases). CDR1 is MGHDK and CDR2 is SYGVNS in the germline V gene. Trimming cost V 2 bases and J 2 bases, with 11 bases left between them. CDR3 size: 15 residues. The CDR3 region has the DNA TGTGCCAGCAGTGAAGGTGGAGGCCCCACAGATACGCAGTATTTT. Amino acid sequence: CASSEGGGPTDTQYF.

J is TRBJ2-1 and V is TRBV6-2 or TRBV6-3; 10 bases match TRBD2. V shed 5 bases, J shed 7 bases, and the junction held 8 bases outside the gene matches. The CDR3 consists of 15 residues. The germline V gene has CDR1 MNHEY and CDR2 SVGEGT. The CDR3 bases are TGTGCCAGCAGTCCCCTAGGGACTAGCGTAAATGAGCAGTTCTTC. Its protein product is CASSPLGTSVNEQFF.